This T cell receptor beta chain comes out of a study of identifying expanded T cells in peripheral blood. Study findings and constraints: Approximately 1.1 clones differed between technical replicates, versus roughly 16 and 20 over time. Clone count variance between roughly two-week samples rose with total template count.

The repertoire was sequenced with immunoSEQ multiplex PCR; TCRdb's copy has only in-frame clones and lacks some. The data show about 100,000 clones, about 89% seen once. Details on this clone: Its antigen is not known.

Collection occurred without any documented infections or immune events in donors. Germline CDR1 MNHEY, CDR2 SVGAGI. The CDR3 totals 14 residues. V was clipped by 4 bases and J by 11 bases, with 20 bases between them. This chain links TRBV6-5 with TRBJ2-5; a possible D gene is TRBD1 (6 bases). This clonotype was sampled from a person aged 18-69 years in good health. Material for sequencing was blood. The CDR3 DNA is TGTGCCAGCAGTTCTCCAGGGGCATCGGAAGAGCAGTACTTC. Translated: CASSSPGASEEQYF.